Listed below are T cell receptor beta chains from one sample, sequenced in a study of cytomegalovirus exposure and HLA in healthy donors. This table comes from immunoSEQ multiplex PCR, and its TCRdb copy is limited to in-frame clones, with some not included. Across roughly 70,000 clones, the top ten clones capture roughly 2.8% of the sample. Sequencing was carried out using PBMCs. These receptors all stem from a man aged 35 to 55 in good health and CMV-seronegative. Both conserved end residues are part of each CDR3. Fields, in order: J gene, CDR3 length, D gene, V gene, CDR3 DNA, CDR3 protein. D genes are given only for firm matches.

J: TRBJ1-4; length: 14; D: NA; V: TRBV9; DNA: TGTGCCAGCAGCGTAGACCGAGGAGGTGAAAAACTGTTTTTT; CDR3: CASSVDRGGEKLFF
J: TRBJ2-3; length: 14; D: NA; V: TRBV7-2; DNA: TGTGCCAGCAGCCGCATAGGTGGGCCCCAGACGCAGTATTTT; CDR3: CASSRIGGPQTQYF
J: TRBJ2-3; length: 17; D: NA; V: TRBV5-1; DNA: TGCGCCAGCAGCTTGGCCGCAGTCGGGCAGGGGATGGCTACGCAGTATTTT; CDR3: CASSLAAVGQGMATQYF
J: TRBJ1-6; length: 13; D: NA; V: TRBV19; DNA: TGTGCCAGTAGTATAGATATAATGGCAACCCTCCACTTT; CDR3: CASSIDIMATLHF
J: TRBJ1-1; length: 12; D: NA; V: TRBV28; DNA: TGTGCCAGCATTTCGGGGGGCACTGAAGCTTTCTTT; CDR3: CASISGGTEAFF
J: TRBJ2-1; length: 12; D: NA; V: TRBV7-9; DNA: TGTGCCAGCAGCTCGACTAGAGATGAGCAGTTCTTC; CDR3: CASSSTRDEQFF
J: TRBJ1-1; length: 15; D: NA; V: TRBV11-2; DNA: TGTGCCAGCAGCTCCCCCAGACAGGCAACCACTGAAGCTTTCTTT; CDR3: CASSSPRQATTEAFF
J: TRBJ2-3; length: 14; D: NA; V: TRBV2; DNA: TGTGCCAGCAATCCCCACTACTTAACAGATACGCAGTATTTT; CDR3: CASNPHYLTDTQYF
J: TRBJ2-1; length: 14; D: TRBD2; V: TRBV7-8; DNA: TGTGCCAGCAGCTCCCGACCTAGCGGGGGGGCCTGGTTCTTC; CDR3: CASSSRPSGGAWFF
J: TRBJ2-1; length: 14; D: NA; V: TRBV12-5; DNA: TGTGCTAGTGGTTCAGGGGTCTCCTACAATGAGCAGTTCTTC; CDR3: CASGSGVSYNEQFF
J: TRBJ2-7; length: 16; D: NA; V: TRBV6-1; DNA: TGTGCCAGCAGTGAAGAGACAGGAACCTCCTCCTACGAGCAGTACTTC; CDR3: CASSEETGTSSYEQYF
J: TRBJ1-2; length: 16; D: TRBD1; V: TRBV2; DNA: TGTGCCAGCAGTGAAGCGGAGGGACAGGGGGCGGGTGGCTACACCTTC; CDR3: CASSEAEGQGAGGYTF
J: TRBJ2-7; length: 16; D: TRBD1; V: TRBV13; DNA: TGTGCCAGCAGCTTCGGTCGAGGACAGGGGGTATCCGAGCAGTACTTC; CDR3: CASSFGRGQGVSEQYF
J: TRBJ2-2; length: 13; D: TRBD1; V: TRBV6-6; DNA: TGTGCCAGCACTCGGACAGGGACCGGGGAGCTGTTTTTT; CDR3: CASTRTGTGELFF
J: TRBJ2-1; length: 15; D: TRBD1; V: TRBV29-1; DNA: TGCAGCGTTGAAGATCGTACAGGGGTATACAATGAGCAGTTCTTC; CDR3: CSVEDRTGVYNEQFF
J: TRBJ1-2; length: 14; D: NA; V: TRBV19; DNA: TGTGCCAGTAGTAATCGGGGGGAGAACTATGGCTACACCTTC; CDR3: CASSNRGENYGYTF
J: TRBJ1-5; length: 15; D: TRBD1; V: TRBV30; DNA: TGTGCCTGGAGCTCGGGACAGGATTTTAATCAGCCCCAGCATTTT; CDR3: CAWSSGQDFNQPQHF
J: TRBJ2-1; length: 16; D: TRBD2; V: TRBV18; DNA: TGTGCCAGCTCATCGGGACTAGCGGGGGATGACAATGAGCAGTTCTTC; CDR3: CASSSGLAGDDNEQFF
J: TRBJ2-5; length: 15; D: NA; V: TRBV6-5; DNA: TGTGCCAGCAGCCGATTAAACAGGGCCGAAGAGACCCAGTACTTC; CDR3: CASSRLNRAEETQYF
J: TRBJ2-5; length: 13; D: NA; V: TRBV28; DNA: TGTGCCAGCAGCCCTGGGCCTCAAGAGACCCAGTACTTC; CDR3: CASSPGPQETQYF
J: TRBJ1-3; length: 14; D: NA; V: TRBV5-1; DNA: TGCGCCAGCAGCAATGACAGATCTGGAAACACCATATATTTT; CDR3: CASSNDRSGNTIYF
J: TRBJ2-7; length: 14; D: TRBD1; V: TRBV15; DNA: TGTGCCACCAGCAGGACAGGGGGATCCTACGAGCAGTACTTC; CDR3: CATSRTGGSYEQYF
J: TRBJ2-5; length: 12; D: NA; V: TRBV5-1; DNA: TGCGCCAGCAGCTTTGCGCAAGAGACCCAGTACTTC; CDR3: CASSFAQETQYF
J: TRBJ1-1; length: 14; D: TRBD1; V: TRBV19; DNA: TGTGCCAGTAGTATCGACAGGGGGAACACTGAAGCTTTCTTT; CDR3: CASSIDRGNTEAFF
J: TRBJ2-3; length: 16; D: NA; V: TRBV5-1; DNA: TGCGCCAGCAGGTCTGGCCACAGCCTAAGCACAGATACGCAGTATTTT; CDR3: CASRSGHSLSTDTQYF
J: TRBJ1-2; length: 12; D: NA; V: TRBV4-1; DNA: TGCGCCAGCAGCCTAAGGGGGAATGGCTACACCTTC; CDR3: CASSLRGNGYTF
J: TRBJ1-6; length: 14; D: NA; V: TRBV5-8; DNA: TGTGCCAGCAGCTTGGGACAGGAAAATTCACCCCTCCACTTT; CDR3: CASSLGQENSPLHF
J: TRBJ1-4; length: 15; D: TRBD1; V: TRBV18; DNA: TGTGCCAGCTCACCGAACAGGGGGTCCGGTGAAAAACTGTTTTTT; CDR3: CASSPNRGSGEKLFF
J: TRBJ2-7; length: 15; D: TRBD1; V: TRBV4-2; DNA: TGTGCCAGCAGCCAAGGGACAGGGGGCGCCTACGAGCAGTACTTC; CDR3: CASSQGTGGAYEQYF
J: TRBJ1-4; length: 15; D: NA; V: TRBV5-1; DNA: TGCGCCAGCAGCTTGTTTGCAGGGACTAATGAAAAACTGTTTTTT; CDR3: CASSLFAGTNEKLFF
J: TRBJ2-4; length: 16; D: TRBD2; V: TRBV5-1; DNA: TGCGCCAGCAGCTTGGGGGGGGCGGGAGGCGAAAACATTCAGTACTTC; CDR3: CASSLGGAGGENIQYF
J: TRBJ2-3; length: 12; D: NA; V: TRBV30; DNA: TGTGCCTGGAGTGTACGGTCAGATACGCAGTATTTT; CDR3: CAWSVRSDTQYF
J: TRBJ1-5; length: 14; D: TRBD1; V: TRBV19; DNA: TGTGCCAGTAGTTCATGGACAGGGAGTCAGCCCCAGCATTTT; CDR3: CASSSWTGSQPQHF
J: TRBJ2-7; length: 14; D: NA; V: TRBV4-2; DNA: TGTGCCAGCAGCCAAGAACAGGGTATCAACGAGCAGTACTTC; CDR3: CASSQEQGINEQYF
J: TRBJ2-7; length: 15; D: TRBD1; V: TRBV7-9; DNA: TGTGCCAGCAGCTGGGGGGGGACAGGGGGCCTCGAGCAGTACTTC; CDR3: CASSWGGTGGLEQYF
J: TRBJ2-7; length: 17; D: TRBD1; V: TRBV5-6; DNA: TGTGCCAGCAGCTCCTACATCCGGGACAGCGCTTACTACGAGCAGTACTTC; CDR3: CASSSYIRDSAYYEQYF
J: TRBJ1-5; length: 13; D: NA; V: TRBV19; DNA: TGTGCCAGTGGATTTGGAGGGCGTCAGCCCCAGCATTTT; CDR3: CASGFGGRQPQHF
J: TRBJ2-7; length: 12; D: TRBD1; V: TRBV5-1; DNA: TGCGCCAGCAGCTGGACAGGGAACGAGCAGTACTTC; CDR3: CASSWTGNEQYF
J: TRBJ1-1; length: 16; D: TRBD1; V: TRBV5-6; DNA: TGTGCCAGCAGCTTTGCGGCGCAGGGGGCGGGCACTGAAGCTTTCTTT; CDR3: CASSFAAQGAGTEAFF
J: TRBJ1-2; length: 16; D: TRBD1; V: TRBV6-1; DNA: TGTGCCAGCAGTGAAGGAAGGGGACAGCAGTCCTATGGCTACACCTTC; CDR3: CASSEGRGQQSYGYTF
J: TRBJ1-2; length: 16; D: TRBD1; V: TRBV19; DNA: TGTGCCAGTAGTATAGCCCGGGACAGGAGGAGCCTGGGCTACACCTTC; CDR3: CASSIARDRRSLGYTF
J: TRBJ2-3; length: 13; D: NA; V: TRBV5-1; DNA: TGCGCCAGCAGCAGGCGGGACACAGATACGCAGTATTTT; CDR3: CASSRRDTDTQYF
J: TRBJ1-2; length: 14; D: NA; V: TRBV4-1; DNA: TGCGCCAGCAGCCAAATAACATCTAACTATGGCTACACCTTC; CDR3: CASSQITSNYGYTF
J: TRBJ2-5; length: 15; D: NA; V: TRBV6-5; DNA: TGTGCCAGCAGTTATGGTAGTCGTTCCTCGGAGACCCAGTACTTC; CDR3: CASSYGSRSSETQYF
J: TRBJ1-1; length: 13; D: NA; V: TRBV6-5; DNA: TGTGCCAGCAGTCTTAGACAGCGGGTAGAAGCTTTCTTT; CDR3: CASSLRQRVEAFF
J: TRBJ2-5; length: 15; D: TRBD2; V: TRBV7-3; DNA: TGTGCCAGCAGCTTTGGAGCGGGGGGGAGGGAGACCCAGTACTTC; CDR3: CASSFGAGGRETQYF
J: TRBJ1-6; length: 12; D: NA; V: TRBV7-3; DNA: TGTGCCAGCAGTCTCGGGTCCGGTCCCCTCCACTTT; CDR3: CASSLGSGPLHF
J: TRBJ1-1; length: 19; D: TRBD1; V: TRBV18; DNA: TGTGCCAGCTCACCCATGAACCGCCCGGGACAGGGGAAGAACACTGAAGCTTTCTTT; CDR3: CASSPMNRPGQGKNTEAFF
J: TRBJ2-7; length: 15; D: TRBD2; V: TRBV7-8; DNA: TGTGCCAGCAGCTTAGAGCGGGGGTTAACCTACGAGCAGTACTTC; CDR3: CASSLERGLTYEQYF
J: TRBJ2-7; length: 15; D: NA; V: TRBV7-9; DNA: TGTGCCAGCAGCTTAGTGCAGGGTCTCTCCTACGAGCAGTACTTC; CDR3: CASSLVQGLSYEQYF
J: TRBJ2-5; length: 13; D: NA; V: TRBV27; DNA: TGTGCCAGCAGTGCTACGGTTAAAGAGACCCAGTACTTC; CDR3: CASSATVKETQYF
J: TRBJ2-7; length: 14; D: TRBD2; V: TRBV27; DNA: TGTGCCAGCCCTCGTGGAGCGGGGGGTTACGAGCAGTACTTC; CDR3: CASPRGAGGYEQYF
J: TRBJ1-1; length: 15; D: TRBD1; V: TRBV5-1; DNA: TGCGCCAGCAGCTTGACAGGGGGATTGAACACTGAAGCTTTCTTT; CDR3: CASSLTGGLNTEAFF
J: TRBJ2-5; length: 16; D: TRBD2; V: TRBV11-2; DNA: TGTGCCAGCAGCTTAGTCGGGGGGGGACACGGGGAGACCCAGTACTTC; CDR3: CASSLVGGGHGETQYF
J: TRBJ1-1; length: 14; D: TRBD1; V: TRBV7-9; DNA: TGTGCCAGCAGCTTCTGGACAGGGGTAGGTGAAGCTTTCTTT; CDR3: CASSFWTGVGEAFF
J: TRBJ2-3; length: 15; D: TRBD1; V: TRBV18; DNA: TGTGCCAGCTCGCCTAGACAGGGGTCGGCAAATACGCAGTATTTT; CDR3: CASSPRQGSANTQYF
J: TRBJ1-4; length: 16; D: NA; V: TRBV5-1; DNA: TGCGCCAGCAGCAGCGGGACTTCCTCTGGGTATGAAAAACTGTTTTTT; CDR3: CASSSGTSSGYEKLFF